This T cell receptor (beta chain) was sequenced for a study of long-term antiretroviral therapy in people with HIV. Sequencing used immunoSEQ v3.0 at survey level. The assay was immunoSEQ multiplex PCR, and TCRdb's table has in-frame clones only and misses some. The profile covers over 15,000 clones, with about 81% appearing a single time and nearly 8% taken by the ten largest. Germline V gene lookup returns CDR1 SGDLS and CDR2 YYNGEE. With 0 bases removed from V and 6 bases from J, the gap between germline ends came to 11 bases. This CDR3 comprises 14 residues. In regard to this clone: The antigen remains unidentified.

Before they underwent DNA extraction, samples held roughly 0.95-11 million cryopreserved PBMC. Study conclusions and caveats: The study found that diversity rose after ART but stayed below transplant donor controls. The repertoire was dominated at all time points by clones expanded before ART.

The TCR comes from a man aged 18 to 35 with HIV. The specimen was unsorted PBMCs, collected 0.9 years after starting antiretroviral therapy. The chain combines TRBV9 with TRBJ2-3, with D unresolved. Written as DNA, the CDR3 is TGTGCCAGCAGCGTAGGCAGCCCGGCCGATACGCAGTATTTT. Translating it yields CASSVGSPADTQYF.